This record looks at one TCR beta chain sequence and its context. Antigen specificity is unknown. Only in-frame clones appear in the TCRdb table, and some are missing; sequencing was by immunoSEQ multiplex PCR. This table has around 77,000 clones, roughly 87% appearing once. This entry belongs to a study of OX40 agonist ivuxolimab in advanced cancers. Looking at the study overall: Patient treatment consisted of intravenous ivuxolimab administration every 2 weeks at 0.01 to 10 mg/kg. Patients with hepatocellular carcinoma, melanoma, renal cell or head and neck cancer made up the dose-escalation patients. Partial responses were seen in three patients, one with hepatocellular carcinoma and two with cutaneous melanoma. Study observations and caveats: CD4+ and CD8+ blood T cells expanded clonally by week 6 at 0.1 to 3.0 mg/kg.

Trimming took 7 bases from V and 0 from J; bases not matched to a gene: 15. Germline V gives CDR1 SGHKS, CDR2 YYEKEE (reference sequence). The CDR3 length is 18 residues. This TCR was sampled from an adult with an advanced solid tumor such as melanoma, head and neck, liver or kidney cancer. Sequences were derived from CD4+ or CD8+ T cells sorted from blood, sampled in a trial of the OX40 agonist ivuxolimab. The V gene is TRBV5-5, the J gene TRBJ1-3, with 8 bases matching TRBD1. The CDR3 DNA sequence: TGTGCCAGCCAGAGACCGGGACAGGCGACTAGCTCTGGAAACACCATATATTTT. It specifies CASQRPGQATSSGNTIYF. The whole variable domain, remainder taken from reference TRBV5-5 and TRBJ1-3, is DAGVTQSPTHLIKTRGQQVTLRCSPISGHKSVSWYQQVLGQGPQFIFQYYEKEERGRGNFPDRFSARQFPNYSSELNVNALLLGDSALYLCASQRPGQATSSGNTIYFGEGSWLTVV.